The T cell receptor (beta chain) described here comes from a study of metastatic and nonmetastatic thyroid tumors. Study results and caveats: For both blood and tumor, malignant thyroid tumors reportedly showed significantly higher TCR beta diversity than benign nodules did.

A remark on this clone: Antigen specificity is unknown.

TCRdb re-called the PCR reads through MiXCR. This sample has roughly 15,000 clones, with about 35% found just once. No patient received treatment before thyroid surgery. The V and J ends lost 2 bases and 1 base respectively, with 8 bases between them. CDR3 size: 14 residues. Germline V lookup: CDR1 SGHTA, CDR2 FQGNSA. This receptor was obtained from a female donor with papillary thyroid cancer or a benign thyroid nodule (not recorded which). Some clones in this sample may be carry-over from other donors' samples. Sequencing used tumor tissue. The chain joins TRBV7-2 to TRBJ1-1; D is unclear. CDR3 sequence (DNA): TGTGCCAGCAGCTTAAACCGTGGGAACACTGAAGCTTTCTTT. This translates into CASSLNRGNTEAFF.